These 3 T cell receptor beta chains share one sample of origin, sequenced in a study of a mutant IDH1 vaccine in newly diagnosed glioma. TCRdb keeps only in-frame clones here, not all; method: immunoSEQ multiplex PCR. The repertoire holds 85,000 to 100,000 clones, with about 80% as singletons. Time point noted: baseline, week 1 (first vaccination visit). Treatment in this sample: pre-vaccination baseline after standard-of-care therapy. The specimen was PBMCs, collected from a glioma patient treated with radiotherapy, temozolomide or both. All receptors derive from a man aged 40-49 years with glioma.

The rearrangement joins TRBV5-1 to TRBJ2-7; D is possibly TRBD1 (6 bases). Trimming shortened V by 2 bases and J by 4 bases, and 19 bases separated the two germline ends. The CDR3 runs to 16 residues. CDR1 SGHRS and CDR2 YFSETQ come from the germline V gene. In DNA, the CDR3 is TGCGCCAGCAGCTTCTCTACAGGGTCTGGACCTTACGAGCAGTACTTC. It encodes CASSFSTGSGPYEQYF.

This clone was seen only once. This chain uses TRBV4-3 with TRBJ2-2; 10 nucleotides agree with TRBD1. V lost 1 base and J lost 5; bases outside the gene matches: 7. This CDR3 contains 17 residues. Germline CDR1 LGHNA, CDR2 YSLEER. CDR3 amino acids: CASSQATGGDRTGELFF. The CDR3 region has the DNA TGCGCCAGCAGCCAAGCGACAGGGGGCGATAGGACCGGGGAGCTGTTTTTT.

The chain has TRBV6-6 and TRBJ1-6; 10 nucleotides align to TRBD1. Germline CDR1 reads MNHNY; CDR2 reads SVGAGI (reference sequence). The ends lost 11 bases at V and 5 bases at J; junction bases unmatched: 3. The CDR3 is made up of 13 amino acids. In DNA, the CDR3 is TGTGCCGCGGACAGGGGGAATAATTCACCCCTCCACTTT. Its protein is CAADRGNNSPLHF.